The clone carrying this TCR beta chain was seen a single time. No antigen is known for it. The CDR3 length is 15 residues. Germline CDR1 reads LNHDA; CDR2 reads SQIVND (reference sequence). V trimming: 5 bases; J trimming: 8 bases; junction bases outside the gene matches: 13. The sample originates from a study of siplizumab effects on memory and regulatory T cells. Using immunoSEQ multiplex PCR, the repertoire was profiled, and TCRdb retains in-frame clones only, with some absent. The sample records approximately 75,000 clones, around 93% being singletons. Overall study findings and caveats: Naive T cells looked more diverse than memory cells, and they looked like major contributors to the alloresponse. Few alloreactive clones mapped to unstimulated subsets. Mappable alloreactive CD4+ clones averaged approximately 62% Treg-derived with siplizumab versus about 28% in controls.

V gene TRBV19 combines with J gene TRBJ1-2; 8 bases are shared with TRBD1. Sequencing was carried out using CD8+ T cells sorted from blood. The receptor comes from a human donor in good health. In DNA form, the CDR3 reads TGTGCCAGTAGTCCATTCTCCGGGACAGGTAGCGGCTACACCTTC. Translation: CASSPFSGTGSGYTF. Based on the CDR3 plus reference TRBV19 and TRBJ1-2, the full variable domain is DGGITQSPKYLFRKEGQNVTLSCEQNLNHDAMYWYRQDPGQGLRLIYYSQIVNDFQKGDIAEGYSVSREKKESFPLTVTSAQKNPTAFYLCASSPFSGTGSGYTFGSGTRLTVV.